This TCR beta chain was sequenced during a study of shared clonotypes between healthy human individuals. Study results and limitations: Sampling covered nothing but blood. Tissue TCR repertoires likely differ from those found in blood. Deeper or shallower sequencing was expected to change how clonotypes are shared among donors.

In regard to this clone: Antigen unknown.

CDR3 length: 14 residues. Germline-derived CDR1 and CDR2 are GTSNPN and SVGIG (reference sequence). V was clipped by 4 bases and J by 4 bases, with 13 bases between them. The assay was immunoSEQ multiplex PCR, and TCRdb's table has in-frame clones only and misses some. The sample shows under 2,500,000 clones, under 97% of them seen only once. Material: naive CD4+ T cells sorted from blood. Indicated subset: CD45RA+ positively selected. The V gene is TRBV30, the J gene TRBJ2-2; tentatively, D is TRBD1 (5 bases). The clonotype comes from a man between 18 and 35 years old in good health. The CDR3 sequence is CAWTLGLGTGELFF. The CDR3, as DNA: TGTGCCTGGACTCTGGGGCTGGGCACCGGGGAGCTGTTTTTT. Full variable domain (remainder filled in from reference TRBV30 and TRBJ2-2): SQTIHQWPATLVQPVGSPLSLECTVEGTSNPNLYWYRQAAGRGLQLLFYSVGIGQISSEVPQNLSASRPQDRQFILSSKKLLLSDSGFYLCAWTLGLGTGELFFGEGSRLTVL.